The clone carrying this TCR beta chain was seen a handful of times. Its matching antigen is unknown. The sample originates from a study of cytomegalovirus exposure and HLA in healthy donors. Study-level points and caveats: TCR beta chains numbering under 200 were designated cytomegalovirus-associated. TCR association rates varied by HLA locus in a later analysis, with DRB1 highest and HLA-C lowest.

The CDR3 is 14 residues long. Germline assignment: CDR1 MNHNS and CDR2 SASEGT. V lost 7 bases and J 4 bases, leaving 16 bases between the germline ends. The PCR had 60 Vbeta and 13 Jbeta primers. Libraries were prepared by immunoSEQ multiplex PCR; TCRdb keeps only in-frame clonotypes and omits some of them. The sample yields more than 55,000 clones, about 83% seen once. The rearrangement joins TRBV6-1 to TRBJ2-5, with D maybe TRBD1 (6 bases). This receptor was taken from a man younger than 40 in good health and CMV-seronegative. Sequenced: PBMCs. The CDR3 region is CASTDTGSGETQYF. DNA of the CDR3: TGTGCCAGCACCGACACAGGGTCGGGAGAGACCCAGTACTTC.